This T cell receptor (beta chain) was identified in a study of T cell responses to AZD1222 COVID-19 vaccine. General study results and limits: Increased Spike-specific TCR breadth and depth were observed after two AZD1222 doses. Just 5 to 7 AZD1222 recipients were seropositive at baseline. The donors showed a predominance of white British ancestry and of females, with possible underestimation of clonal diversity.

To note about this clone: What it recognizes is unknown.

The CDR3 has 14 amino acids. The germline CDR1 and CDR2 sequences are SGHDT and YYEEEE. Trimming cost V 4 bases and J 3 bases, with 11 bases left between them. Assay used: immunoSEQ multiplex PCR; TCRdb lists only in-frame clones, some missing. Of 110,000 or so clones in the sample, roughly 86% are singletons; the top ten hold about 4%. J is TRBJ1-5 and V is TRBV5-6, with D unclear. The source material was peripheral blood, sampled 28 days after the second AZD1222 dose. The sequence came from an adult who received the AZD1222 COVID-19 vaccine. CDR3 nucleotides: TGTGCCAGCAGCGCCCCCGGCGACAATCAGCCCCAGCATTTT. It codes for CASSAPGDNQPQHF.